The 32 T cell receptor beta chains listed next were all sequenced from one sample in a study of CD8+ T cells in alopecia areata. Treatment reported: oral pan-JAK inhibitor, 5-10 mg twice daily. Extracted RNA was reverse transcribed into cDNA, the sequencing template. Generated by immunoSEQ multiplex PCR, the TCRdb table keeps only in-frame clones and is missing some. The profile shows about 76,000 clones, roughly 66% of them singletons. The sequencing here drew on CD8+ T cells sorted from blood, taken at week 24, from a patient treated with tofacitinib. The source is a human donor with alopecia areata.

This chain links TRBV5-1 with TRBJ1-2; D unclear. Trimming cost V 0 bases and J 0 bases, with 15 bases left between them. This CDR3 region has 17 residues. Germline V lookup: CDR1 SGHRS, CDR2 YFSETQ. This chain's CDR3 is CASSLGALEGTNYGYTF. The CDR3 coding sequence is TGCGCCAGCAGCTTGGGGGCCCTTGAAGGGACTAACTATGGCTACACCTTC.

The V call is TRBV29-1, the J call TRBJ1-2; D gene uncertain. This CDR3 spans 13 amino acids. The germline V and J ends were trimmed by 4 bases and 3 bases, with 12 bases remaining between them. CDR1 SQVTM and CDR2 ANQGSEA come from the germline V gene. CDR3 in amino acids: CSVVLAGDYGYTF. The DNA for the CDR3 is TGCAGCGTTGTACTAGCTGGGGACTATGGCTACACCTTC.

This rearrangement joins TRBV7-6 to TRBJ2-3, with D possibly being TRBD1 (6 bases). The V end was cut by 3 bases, the J end by 8 bases, with 21 bases between. CDR1 and CDR2 from the germline V gene are SGHVS and FNYEAQ. This CDR3 is 16 amino acids long. CDR3 amino acids: CASSFEQGPHYITQYF. The CDR3 DNA reads as TGTGCCAGCAGCTTCGAACAGGGACCGCATTACATTACGCAGTATTTT.

The chain uses TRBV6-5 and TRBJ2-5; D not certain. This CDR3 is built from 13 residues. CDR1 and CDR2 (germline): MNHEY, SVGAGI. The germline V and J ends were trimmed by 5 bases and 5 bases, with 12 bases remaining between them. The CDR3 loop reads CASSRYSSETQYF. CDR3 DNA: TGTGCCAGCAGTCGGTATAGTTCGGAGACCCAGTACTTC.

V and J are TRBV2 and TRBJ1-1; 7 nucleotides agree with TRBD1. The CDR3 length is 15 residues. Trimming took 3 bases from V and 5 from J; bases not matched to a gene: 9. In germline, CDR1 is SNHLY, CDR2 FYNNEI. The CDR3 DNA reads as TGTGCCAGCAGTGATCCAGAGACAGGGAGGACTGAAGCTTTCTTT. Translated: CASSDPETGRTEAFF.

The chain couples TRBV29-1 to TRBJ2-7; D remains ambiguous. The CDR3 totals 11 residues. V lost 3 bases and J lost 3, with 6 bases in between. Germline lookup yields CDR1 SQVTM and CDR2 ANQGSEA. The CDR3 DNA is TGCAGCGTTGACCTGGACTACGAGCAGTACTTC. Residues: CSVDLDYEQYF.

The V call is TRBV7-3, the J call TRBJ2-3, with 14 nucleotides matching TRBD2. The CDR3 is made up of 15 amino acids. J gave up 5 bases and V 3 bases, and 1 base lay outside the gene matches. The germline gives CDR1 SGHTA, CDR2 FQGTGA. In DNA, the CDR3 is TGTGCCAGCAGCTTGACTAGCGGGAGGGAAGATACGCAGTATTTT. It is translated as CASSLTSGREDTQYF. Supplemented by reference TRBV7-3 and TRBJ2-3, the full variable domain reads GAGVSQTPSNKVTEKGKYVELRCDPISGHTALYWYRQSLGQGPEFLIYFQGTGAADDSGLPNDRFFAVRPEGSVSTLKIQRTERGDSAVYLCASSLTSGREDTQYFGPGTRLTVL.

The rearrangement uses TRBV2 and TRBJ2-5, with unresolved D. Trimming removed 8 bases from V and 2 bases from J, with 21 bases in between. This CDR3 has 16 amino acids. Germline CDR1 reads SNHLY; CDR2 reads FYNNEI. The CDR3 DNA is TGTGCCAGCGGAGACGTTACTGCCGGGCTGCAAGAGACCCAGTACTTC. This gives the protein CASGDVTAGLQETQYF.

This sequence joins TRBV29-1 and TRBJ1-2; the D gene is possibly TRBD1 (5 bases). With 6 bases removed from V and 4 bases from J, the gap between germline ends came to 15 bases. The germline V gene encodes CDR1 SQVTM and CDR2 ANQGSEA. The CDR3 extends over 13 amino acids. CDR3 amino acids: CSVDLTDFYGYTF. CDR3 coding DNA: TGCAGCGTCGATCTGACAGACTTCTATGGCTACACCTTC.

The V gene is TRBV25-1, the J gene TRBJ1-1; 8 positions agree with TRBD1. Germline CDR1 is MGHDK and CDR2 is SYGVNS. This CDR3 region has 16 residues. Germline trimming cut 3 bases from V and 3 bases from J; bases unmatched to any gene: 9. CDR3 residues: CASSELSDRAYTEAFF. The CDR3 coding sequence is TGTGCCAGCAGTGAGCTTTCGGACAGGGCATACACTGAAGCTTTCTTT.

This clone was observed once. This sequence joins TRBV4-1 and TRBJ1-5; D is undetermined. The CDR3 is 15 amino acids. The V gene's germline CDR1 is MGHRA and CDR2 YSYEKL. V lost 3 bases and J lost 0, with 9 bases in between. CDR3 sequence (DNA): TGCGCCAGCAGCCAGACGGACGGTAGCAATCAGCCCCAGCATTTT. Amino acids: CASSQTDGSNQPQHF.

In its sample, this clone was seen a few times. This rearrangement joins TRBV5-1 to TRBJ2-5; D tentatively reads TRBD1 or TRBD2 (5 bases each). Deletions cut 3 bases from V and 1 base from J, with 13 bases between. From germline, CDR1 is SGHRS and CDR2 YFSETQ. The CDR3 totals 15 residues. The CDR3 protein is CASSSGTTLQETQYF. In DNA, the CDR3 is TGCGCCAGCAGCTCAGGGACGACACTCCAAGAGACCCAGTACTTC.

This sequence joins TRBV15 and TRBJ2-4; D is uncertain. V lost 8 bases and J lost 0, with 14 bases in between. The CDR3 runs 15 residues. CDR1 and CDR2 from the germline V gene are LNHNV and YYDKDF (reference sequence). The DNA of the CDR3 is TGTGCCACCTCTGGTGCCAGCCTAGCCAAAAACATTCAGTACTTC. Translating gives CATSGASLAKNIQYF.

This chain connects TRBV5-1 to TRBJ1-1; D gene uncertain. CDR1 and CDR2 (germline): SGHRS, YFSETQ. This CDR3 is built from 15 residues. Trimming shortened V by 0 bases and J by 0 bases, and 9 bases separated the two germline ends. This CDR3 reads CASSLADGLNTEAFF. The CDR3 nucleotides read TGCGCCAGCAGCTTGGCCGATGGCTTGAACACTGAAGCTTTCTTT.

This clone has a handful of counts. The chain is built from TRBV27 and TRBJ1-1; D is ambiguous. The length of the CDR3 is 13 residues. Germline assignment: CDR1 MNHEY and CDR2 SMNVEV (reference sequence). V was shortened by 9 bases and J by 4 bases, with 15 bases between the two germline ends. Here the CDR3 reads CASNTGRATEAFF. The CDR3 DNA reads as TGTGCCAGTAACACTGGAAGGGCCACTGAAGCTTTCTTT.

This clone was seen a few times. Other DNA sequences of this sample code for an identical CDR3. The chain carries TRBV5-1 and TRBJ1-2; 9 nucleotides line up with TRBD1. After removal of 2 bases from V and 7 bases from J, the junction contained 12 bases not matched to a gene. Looked up from germline, CDR1 is SGHRS and CDR2 is YFSETQ. The CDR3 totals 16 residues. The chain's CDR3 is CASSFLGQGGMAGYTF. CDR3 coding DNA: TGCGCCAGCAGCTTTTTGGGACAGGGAGGAATGGCTGGCTACACCTTC.

On this clone: An end of the junction differs from the germline gene, which may be a read error. The J gene is TRBJ1-2, the V gene TRBV7-9, with D maybe TRBD1 (6 bases). This CDR3 comprises 13 residues. The germline V gene encodes CDR1 SEHNR and CDR2 FQNEAQ (reference sequence). The CDR3 loop is CASRQGPPDGFTF. Here the CDR3 DNA reads TGTGCCAGCAGGCAGGGGCCTCCCGATGGCTTCACCTTC.

This rearrangement joins TRBV4-3 to TRBJ2-7; D may be TRBD1 or TRBD2 (7 bases each). CDR1 and CDR2 (germline): LGHNA, YSLEER. Trimming took off 0 bases at V and 2 bases at J, with 14 bases between the two ends. The CDR3 is 16 amino acids. The CDR3 nucleotides read TGCGCCAGCAGCCAAGACGCCAGGGGGGGGACCTACGAGCAGTACTTC. Its protein product is CASSQDARGGTYEQYF.

V gene TRBV9 combines with J gene TRBJ2-3; tentative D call: TRBD1 (5 bases). The ends were cut back, 0 bases at V and 6 bases at J, with 14 bases in the middle. CDR1 and CDR2 from the germline V gene are SGDLS and YYNGEE. This CDR3 region has 15 residues. CDR3 loop: CASSVAGRLIDTQYF. The CDR3, as DNA: TGTGCCAGCAGCGTAGCAGGGCGTTTGATCGATACGCAGTATTTT.

The chain recombines TRBV9 with TRBJ2-1; 7 bases are shared with TRBD2. CDR3 length: 14 residues. Germline lookup yields CDR1 SGDLS and CDR2 YYNGEE. V was clipped by 10 bases and J by 0 bases; unmatched bases: 7. The CDR3 loop is CAGGVDLSYNEQFF. CDR3 DNA sequence: TGTGCCGGGGGGGTTGACCTCTCCTACAATGAGCAGTTCTTC.

This rearrangement joins TRBV5-1 to TRBJ1-5, with TRBD1 identical over 7 bases. Per the germline V gene, CDR1 is SGHRS and CDR2 is YFSETQ. Trimming cost V 5 bases and J 0 bases; bases outside gene matches: 5. The CDR3 spans 15 residues. CDR3 loop: CASSPGQDSNQPQHF. The CDR3 DNA is TGCGCCAGCAGTCCCGGACAGGATAGCAATCAGCCCCAGCATTTT.

To note about this clone: Other DNA sequences within the sample encode an identical CDR3. The J gene is TRBJ2-1, the V gene TRBV5-1; 8 bases are a match to TRBD2. V gave up 0 bases and J gave up 6 bases; unmatched junction bases: 2. The V gene's germline CDR1 is SGHRS and CDR2 YFSETQ. The CDR3 is 14 residues long. CDR3 amino acids: CASSLAGGGNEQFF. In DNA, the CDR3 is TGCGCCAGCAGCTTGGCGGGAGGGGGCAATGAGCAGTTCTTC.

The DNA of the CDR3 is TGTGCCAGCAGCGGGGGACTAGCGAGATACGAGCAGTACTTC. As protein: CASSGGLARYEQYF. The rearrangement uses TRBV14 and TRBJ2-7, with 10 bases aligning to TRBD2. Germline V CDR1 and CDR2: SGHDN, FVKESK. Trimming cost V 5 bases and J 4 bases; bases outside gene matches: 5. There are 14 residues in the CDR3. The full variable domain, with the rest looked up from reference TRBV14 and TRBJ2-7, is EAGVTQFPSHSVIEKGQTVTLRCDPISGHDNLYWYRRVMGKEIKFLLHFVKESKQDESGMPNNRFLAERTGGTYSTLKVQPAELEDSGVYFCASSGGLARYEQYFGPGTRLTVT.

V usage is TRBV25-1 and J usage is TRBJ1-1; no definite D call. V was clipped by 8 bases and J by 5 bases, with 9 bases between them. This CDR3 is built from 11 residues. Germline values: CDR1 MGHDK, CDR2 SYGVNS. CDR3 sequence (DNA): TGTGCCAGCGGAGGCGGAACTGAAGCTTTCTTT. Its translation is CASGGGTEAFF.

This clone was counted once. The chain combines TRBV27 with TRBJ2-7; 7 positions agree with TRBD2. The junction had 4 bases not matched to a gene; V was cut back by 4 bases and J by 1 base. Per the germline V gene, CDR1 is MNHEY and CDR2 is SMNVEV (reference sequence). The CDR3 is made up of 14 amino acids. CDR3 region: CASSYRGGSYEQYF. As DNA, the CDR3 is TGTGCCAGCAGTTACCGGGGAGGGTCCTACGAGCAGTACTTC.

The genes are TRBV19 and TRBJ1-5; TRBD1 is a possible D gene (6 bases). The CDR3 loop spans 16 amino acids. The V end was cut by 2 bases, the J end by 2 bases, with 13 bases between. From germline, CDR1 is LNHDA and CDR2 SQIVND (reference sequence). CDR3 sequence reads: CASSISGPGGNQPQHF. CDR3 bases: TGTGCCAGTAGTATATCGGGCCCAGGGGGCAATCAGCCCCAGCATTTT.

This clone was counted between two and nine times. V is TRBV6-6 and J is TRBJ2-4; 8 positions match TRBD1. This CDR3 has 15 residues. Trimming at V came to 8 bases and at J to 5 bases, leaving 11 bases not matched to a gene. Germline V gene lookup returns CDR1 MNHNY and CDR2 SVGAGI (reference sequence). CDR3 region: CASSVDRVGENIQYF. The CDR3 nucleotides are TGTGCCAGCTCAGTGGACAGGGTAGGGGAAAACATTCAGTACTTC.

This clone has only a few counts. The chain couples TRBV4-1 to TRBJ2-2, with D tentatively TRBD2 (6 bases). Trimming removed 6 bases from V and 5 bases from J, with 19 bases in between. Germline V CDR1 and CDR2: MGHRA, YSYEKL. The CDR3 is 16 residues long. The DNA of the CDR3 is TGCGCCAGCAGGGAGCACGCGGGACTTCTTACCGGGGAGCTGTTTTTT. This translates into CASREHAGLLTGELFF.

The V call is TRBV7-6, the J call TRBJ2-5, with TRBD2 identical over 10 bases. This CDR3 region has 15 residues. The V and J ends lost 5 bases and 5 bases, in that order; junction bases with no gene match: 8. Per the germline V gene, CDR1 is SGHVS and CDR2 is FNYEAQ. The CDR3 spells CASSVSGGAGETQYF. In nucleotides, the CDR3 is TGTGCCAGCAGCGTCAGCGGGGGGGCCGGGGAGACCCAGTACTTC.

The chain links TRBV27 to TRBJ1-5; the D is unclear. The V end was cut by 4 bases, the J end by 4 bases, with 8 bases between. The CDR3 contains 13 residues. Germline V lookup: CDR1 MNHEY, CDR2 SMNVEV (reference sequence). As DNA, the CDR3 is TGTGCCAGCAGTTCCGGAGGGAATCAGCCCCAGCATTTT. Its translation is CASSSGGNQPQHF.

The CDR3 nucleotides read TGCAGCGTTAACGTCGGGAGTTTAACAGATACGCAGTATTTT. Its translation is CSVNVGSLTDTQYF. The chain has TRBV29-1 and TRBJ2-3; tentatively, D is TRBD2 (6 bases). The CDR3 sequence is 14 residues long. Trimming took off 5 bases at V and 3 bases at J, with 15 bases between the two ends. Germline values: CDR1 SQVTM, CDR2 ANQGSEA.

The chain uses TRBV13 and TRBJ1-2; D unclear. This CDR3 region has 14 residues. Per the germline V gene, CDR1 is PRHDT and CDR2 is FYEKMQ (reference sequence). The V and J ends lost 5 bases and 4 bases respectively, with 14 bases between them. CDR3 in amino acids: CASSPDSTAYGYTF. In DNA form, the CDR3 reads TGTGCCAGCAGCCCTGACTCAACGGCCTATGGCTACACCTTC.